This TCR beta chain was recovered during a study of blood T cell repertoires in COVID-19. Across the study: Sites across the United States, Italy and Spain contributed samples from acute and convalescent COVID-19. T cells, B-cell-depleted T cells, or PBMCs provided the cDNA or gDNA that served as material.

Original processing notes: Reference gene primer amplification in the assay estimated nucleated cell counts. Profiling relied on immunoSEQ multiplex PCR, and the TCRdb table lists in-frame clones only, not all of them. V and J calls and clone size are given by that table; D and trimming were obtained from the DNA. The sample has 200,000 to 250,000 clones; roughly 79% are singletons. Germline CDR1 GTSNPN, CDR2 SVGIG (reference sequence). The length of the CDR3 is 14 residues. Trimming took 4 bases from V and 1 from J; bases not matched to a gene: 6. This clonotype originated in a woman older than 75 with COVID-19, enrolled during active disease. The sample taken for sequencing was peripheral blood. The J gene is TRBJ1-2, the V gene TRBV30; 7 bases fit TRBD1. CDR3 bases: TGTGCCTGGACGGGACAGCTGATTAACTATGGCTACACCTTC. Its protein is CAWTGQLINYGYTF.